This T cell receptor beta chain was sequenced in a study of regulatory T cells in long-lasting Graves disease. Study in general: The antithyroid drugs taken by newly diagnosed Graves' patients had been used for under 3 months.

Both iRepertoire HTBI primers and Arm-PCR of CDR3 regions were used to build the TCR beta libraries. From the multiplex PCR reads, TCRdb called clonotypes with MiXCR, one entry per CDR3 protein. Of roughly 440,000 distinct CDR3 sequences in the sample, about 15% were seen once. This clonotype was counted at least ten times. This sample's time point: newly diagnosed GD, antithyroid drugs for less than 3 months. From RNA extracted from PBMCs, the TCR library was made. Looked up from germline, CDR1 is SGHVS and CDR2 is FQNEAQ. The V and J ends lost 1 base and 3 bases, in that order; junction bases with no gene match: 3. CDR3 size: 15 residues. The same sample was also studied in work on T cells in Graves' hyperthyroidism and ophthalmopathy. This second report adds: Stability of Graves' hyperthyroidism was defined as absent ophthalmopathy progression within 18 months. RT-PCR in the first round (using the HTBI primer set) targeted the TCR CDR3. A model of 13 V-J features distinguished ophthalmopathy from stable hyperthyroidism.

Specimen: peripheral blood mononuclear cells (PBMCs), collected at new diagnosis, from a patient treated with antithyroid drugs. This chain uses TRBV7-8 with TRBJ2-1; 7 bases are shared with TRBD2. The TCR was taken from a woman aged 18-29 years with Graves disease. CDR3 in DNA: TGTGCCAGCAGCTTAGTAGCGGGCGACTACAATGAGCAGTTCTTC. Encoded protein: CASSLVAGDYNEQFF.